Presented here are 21 T cell receptor beta chains from one specimen sequenced in a study of T cell clonality in common variable immunodeficiency. The method was immunoSEQ multiplex PCR; TCRdb's version includes in-frame clones alone and lacks a portion of them. This sample carries some 50,000 clones, none of them present only once. Sample: peripheral blood mononuclear cells. The receptors were sampled from a person aged 18-69 years in good health.

This clone was seen many times. Read sequence stops 3 residues before the CDR3 end, and the germline J gene provides the missing end. V gene TRBV6-1 combines with J gene TRBJ2-7; 10 bases are a match to TRBD2. CDR3 size: 15 residues. Germline V gene lookup returns CDR1 MNHNS and CDR2 SASEGT. With V trimmed by 2 bases and J by 3 bases, 4 bases remained unmatched. CDR3 sequence reads: CASSENPSGGYEQYF. CDR3 DNA (partial): TGTGCCAGCAGTGAAAACCCTAGCGGGGGCTACGAG.

Many counts were recorded for this clone. From the germline J gene comes the end of the CDR3, since the read stops 3 residues before it. The V call is TRBV20-1, the J call TRBJ2-1, with 7 bases identical to TRBD2. The V gene's germline CDR1 is DFQATT and CDR2 SNEGSKA (reference sequence). V shed 1 base and J 5 bases; nucleotides not matched to a gene: 5. This CDR3 spans 14 amino acids. This CDR3 is CSARAASGNNEQFF. The CDR3 bases that were read are TGCAGTGCTAGAGCCGCTAGCGGAAACAATGAG.

This clone was recorded at least ten times. The sequence runs out 3 residues before the end of the CDR3; the remainder is reconstructed from the germline J gene. The V and J genes are TRBV20-1 and TRBJ2-2; the D is unclear. The CDR3 runs 13 residues. The V end lost 1 base, the J end lost 3 bases, and 6 bases lay between the germline ends. CDR1 and CDR2 from the germline V gene are DFQATT and SNEGSKA (reference sequence). CDR3 region: CSARGRYTGELFF. Incomplete CDR3 DNA: TGCAGTGCTAGAGGCAGGTACACCGGGGAG.

This clone occurred a few times. The DNA ends 3 residues before the CDR3 does, and the rest of the CDR3 is filled in from the germline J gene. This rearrangement joins TRBV7-6 to TRBJ2-3, with 10 bases lining up with TRBD1. This CDR3 is 15 amino acids long. Germline CDR1 and CDR2: SGHVS and FNYEAQ. Partial CDR3 DNA: TGTGCCAGCAGCCTCGGACAGGGGGTGTGGGAGACG. This encodes CASSLGQGVWET. The entire CDR3 is CASSLGQGVWETQYF.

This clone has a handful of counts. A much larger clone differs by one base, so this may be a read error. Sequencing ends 3 residues short of the CDR3 end; the germline J gene provides the rest. The rearrangement uses TRBV18 and TRBJ1-3; 8 bases fit TRBD1. The CDR3 length is 19 residues. CDR1 and CDR2 (germline): KGHSH, LQKENI. CDR3 bases read: TGTGCCAGCTCTCCCCGACCTTTGGACAGGGCCAGCTCTGGAAGCACC. As protein: CASSPRPLDRASSGST. The complete CDR3 reads CASSPRPLDRASSGSTIYF.

The table lists this clone with a few counts. The CDR3 end lies 3 residues beyond the end of the read and is filled in from the germline J gene. This chain joins TRBV19 and TRBJ2-2, with D possibly TRBD2 on 5 matching bases. V gave up 11 bases and J gave up 1 base, with 14 bases separating them. CDR1 and CDR2 from the germline V gene are LNHDA and SQIVND (reference sequence). CDR3 length equals 14 residues. CDR3 DNA (partial): TGTGCCGCGGCAGAGAGCGGGAACACCGGGGAG. Amino acid sequence: CAAAESGNTGE. The full CDR3 protein is CAAAESGNTGELFF.

A word on this clone: The read ends 3 residues before the CDR3 terminus; that terminus is restored from the germline J gene. The chain is built from TRBV30 and TRBJ1-2; D is undetermined. CDR1 is GTSNPN and CDR2 is SVGIG in the germline V gene (reference sequence). The CDR3 totals 13 residues. The sequenced part of the CDR3 DNA is TGTGCCTGGAATGCGGGAGGCCCAGATACC. Its translation is CAWNAGGPDT. The entire CDR3 reads CAWNAGGPDTYTF.

This clone was seen many times. The read ends 3 residues early relative to the CDR3; the germline J gene fills the gap. V is TRBV20-1 and J is TRBJ2-2, with a weak D call TRBD1 (5 bases). The CDR3 is 13 amino acids. The germline CDR1 and CDR2 sequences are DFQATT and SNEGSKA (reference sequence). CDR3 in amino acids: CSASDSAREKLFF. Incomplete CDR3 DNA: TGCAGTGCGAGCGACAGCGCCAGGGAAAAG.

This clone was found many times. The covered CDR3 bases are TGCAGTGCTAGAGATCTGGTCGACCTCGAGGGGGCTGAA. Protein sequence: CSARDLVDLEGAE. The entire CDR3 protein is CSARDLVDLEGAEAFF. The chain has TRBV20-1 and TRBJ1-1; D is perhaps TRBD1 (6 bases). The sequenced fragment ends 3 residues before the CDR3 boundary, so the rest is inferred from the germline J gene. Germline CDR1 and CDR2: DFQATT and SNEGSKA (reference sequence). The CDR3 covers 16 residues. Trimming took off 0 bases at V and 6 bases at J, with 20 bases between the two ends.

Details on this clone: The read ends 3 residues shy of where the CDR3 ends; the end is completed using the germline J gene. The rearrangement uses TRBV7-8 and TRBJ1-5, with 7 nucleotides matching TRBD1. After removal of 1 base from V and 6 bases from J, the junction contained 9 bases not matched to a gene. Germline assignment: CDR1 SGHVS and CDR2 FQNEAQ. CDR3 length: 16 amino acids. CDR3 sequence reads: CASSLVAWTGFQPQHF. CDR3 DNA, as far as it was read: TGTGCCAGCAGCTTAGTTGCTTGGACAGGTTTTCAGCCC.

Comment on this clone: The read terminates 3 residues ahead of where the CDR3 ends, so the germline J gene completes it. The rearrangement uses TRBV2 and TRBJ2-7; 7 nucleotides agree with TRBD1. This CDR3 comprises 13 residues. V shed 5 bases and J 2 bases; nucleotides not matched to a gene: 3. CDR1 is SNHLY and CDR2 is FYNNEI in the germline V gene. CDR3 DNA, as far as it was read: TGTGCCAGCAGTATAGACAGGGCCTACGAG. This translates into CASSIDRAYE. The entire CDR3 reads CASSIDRAYEQYF.

This clone has ten or more counts. The CDR3 extends 3 residues past the end of the read, so its final part is completed from the germline J gene. This chain joins TRBV30 and TRBJ2-7, with TRBD2 as a possible D gene (5 bases). Trimming pared 0 bases from V and 5 bases from J, leaving 17 bases between. Germline V gene data show CDR1 as GTSNPN and CDR2 as SVGIG (reference sequence). The CDR3 covers 15 residues. CDR3 sequence: CAWSVLGVGSDEQYF. The CDR3 bases that were read are TGTGCCTGGAGTGTACTCGGGGTGGGGTCTGACGAG.

This clone was recorded a few times. From the germline J gene comes the end of the CDR3, since the read stops 3 residues before it. The rearrangement joins TRBV2 to TRBJ1-2, with D possibly TRBD1 on 5 matching bases. There are 14 residues in the CDR3. Trimming cost V 3 bases and J 3 bases, with 11 bases left between them. The germline V gene encodes CDR1 SNHLY and CDR2 FYNNEI. The covered CDR3 bases are TGTGCCAGCAGTGATCCAACAGGCTACTATGGC. Protein product: CASSDPTGYYG. The complete CDR3 reads CASSDPTGYYGYTF.

Concerning this clone: Relative to the germline gene, one junction end is altered; a read error may explain this. The sequence runs out 3 residues before the end of the CDR3; the remainder is reconstructed from the germline J gene. Other DNA sequences in the same sample also yield this CDR3. The rearrangement links TRBV20-1 to TRBJ1-3; D may be TRBD1 (6 bases). Germline assignment: CDR1 DFQATT and CDR2 SNEGSKA (reference sequence). CDR3 length equals 15 residues. The part of the CDR3 DNA that was read is TGCAGTGCTAGTGATACAGGGCCACCTGGAAACACG. This gives the protein CSASDTGPPGNT. Given in full, the CDR3 is CSASDTGPPGNTIYF.

The table lists this clone with a few counts. The CDR3 is CASSLLGRGNSPLFF. Partial CDR3 DNA: TGTGCCAGCAGCTTACTGGGCAGGGGCAATTCACCG. The chain carries TRBV7-3 and TRBJ2-2, with a tentative D call TRBD1 (6 bases). Read sequence stops 3 residues before the CDR3 end, and the germline J gene provides the missing end. Germline CDR1 is SGHTA and CDR2 is FQGTGA. The CDR3 is 15 amino acids.

This clone was observed at least ten times. Read coverage stops 3 residues before the CDR3 terminus; the germline J gene supplies the remainder. The gene calls are TRBV18 and TRBJ2-1; 10 bases match TRBD2. The germline V gene has CDR1 KGHSH and CDR2 LQKENI. The CDR3 has 15 residues. V was clipped by 6 bases and J by 7 bases; unmatched bases: 9. The part of the CDR3 DNA that was read is TGTGCCAGCTCCCCAGGGGCTAGCGGGAGAAATGAG. It is translated as CASSPGASGRNE. Given in full, the CDR3 is CASSPGASGRNEQFF.

This clone was seen at least ten times. The read ends 3 residues shy of where the CDR3 ends; the end is completed using the germline J gene. The V and J genes are TRBV20-1 and TRBJ1-2; 7 bases are shared with TRBD1. After removal of 1 base from V and 0 bases from J, the junction contained 8 bases not matched to a gene. This CDR3 spans 16 amino acids. The germline gives CDR1 DFQATT, CDR2 SNEGSKA (reference sequence). The DNA read from the CDR3 is TGCAGTGCTAGAGTGGAGGGGGCGAGAACTAACTATGGC. It codes for CSARVEGARTNYG. The whole CDR3 sequence reads CSARVEGARTNYGYTF.

The CDR3 DNA, read in part, is TGTGCCAGTAGTGTGAGGCAGGGGAGGTTCTACGAG. It is translated as CASSVRQGRFYE. The CDR3 in its entirety is CASSVRQGRFYEQYF. J is TRBJ2-7 and V is TRBV19; TRBD1 or TRBD2 may be the D gene (6 bases each). Sequencing ends 3 residues short of the CDR3 end; the germline J gene provides the rest. The germline CDR1 and CDR2 sequences are LNHDA and SQIVND (reference sequence). Trimming stripped 5 bases from V and 3 bases from J, with 17 bases between. The CDR3 consists of 15 residues.

This clone was recorded many times. The read terminates 3 residues ahead of where the CDR3 ends, so the germline J gene completes it. The gene calls are TRBV2 and TRBJ1-6; D possibly corresponds to TRBD1 (6 bases). Germline V CDR1 and CDR2: SNHLY, FYNNEI. The CDR3 is 14 residues long. V was shortened by 5 bases and J by 9 bases, with 14 bases between the two germline ends. The part of the CDR3 DNA that was read is TGTGCCAGCAGTTGGGACATCGGTGGTTCACCC. It codes for CASSWDIGGSP. In full, the CDR3 reads CASSWDIGGSPLHF.

This clone was counted only a few times. The missing CDR3 end, 3 residues past where the read stops, is filled in from the germline J gene. The chain links TRBV7-9 to TRBJ2-5; TRBD1 matches at 8 bases. Germline-derived CDR1 and CDR2 are SEHNR and FQNEAQ (reference sequence). The CDR3 runs to 13 residues. The CDR3 bases that were read are TGTGCCAGCGCAGGGGGCAACGCAGATACC. This translates into CASAGGNADT. The whole CDR3 protein reads CASAGGNADTQYF.

In its sample, this clone was seen many times. The read comes to an end 3 residues before the CDR3 does, leaving the germline J gene to fill in the end. The chain carries TRBV5-4 and TRBJ2-2; no firm D call. CDR1 is SGHNT, CDR2 YYREEE, per germline (reference sequence). Deletions cut 4 bases from V and 4 bases from J, with 11 bases between. The CDR3 is 14 amino acids. The CDR3 is CASSPSSVTGELFF. The DNA read from the CDR3 is TGTGCCAGCAGCCCCTCTTCAGTCACCGGGGAG.